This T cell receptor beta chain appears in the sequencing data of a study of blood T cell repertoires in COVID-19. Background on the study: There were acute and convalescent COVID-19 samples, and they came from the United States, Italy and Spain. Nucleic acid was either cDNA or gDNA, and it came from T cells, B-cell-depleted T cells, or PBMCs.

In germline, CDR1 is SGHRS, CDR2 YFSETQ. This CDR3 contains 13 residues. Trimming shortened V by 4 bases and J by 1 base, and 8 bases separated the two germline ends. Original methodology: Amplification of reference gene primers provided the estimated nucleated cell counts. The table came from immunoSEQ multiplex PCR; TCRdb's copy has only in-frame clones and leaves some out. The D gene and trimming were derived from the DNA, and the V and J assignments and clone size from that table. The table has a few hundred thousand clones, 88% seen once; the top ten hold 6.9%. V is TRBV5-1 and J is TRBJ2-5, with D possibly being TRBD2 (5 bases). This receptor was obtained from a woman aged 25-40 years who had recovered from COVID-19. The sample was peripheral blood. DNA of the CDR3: TGCGCCAGCAGCCGGGAACGCCAAGAGACCCAGTACTTC. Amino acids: CASSRERQETQYF.